This T cell receptor beta chain was recorded in a study of identifying expanded T cells in peripheral blood. Study findings and constraints: Variance in clone template counts between approximately 2-week samples significantly increased with total template count across all healthy donors. Technical replicates showed around 1.3 changed clones; approximately 2 weeks roughly 15; four weeks 19.

Healthy donors had no documented immune events, such as infections, while sampled. Details on this clone: What it recognizes is unknown.

The germline CDR1 and CDR2 sequences are MNHEY and SMNVEV (reference sequence). CDR3 length equals 14 residues. Trimming shortened V by 0 bases and J by 7 bases, and 10 bases separated the two germline ends. Sequenced by immunoSEQ multiplex PCR; TCRdb stores in-frame clones only, minus some. The sample has some 130,000 clones; 86% are singletons. The chain has TRBV27 and TRBJ2-1; TRBD1 is a possible D gene (6 bases). The sample consisted of blood. The receptor was isolated from a person between 18 and 69 years old in good health. CDR3: CASSLSRTVNEQFF. The DNA for the CDR3 is TGTGCCAGCAGTTTATCGCGGACAGTAAATGAGCAGTTCTTC.